The rows below give T cell receptor beta chains drawn from one sample of a study of siplizumab effects on memory and regulatory T cells. TCRdb keeps only in-frame clones here, not all; method: immunoSEQ multiplex PCR. The table lists about 52,000 clones, 95% to 97% of them singletons, with under 0.7% in the top ten. The sequencing input was naive CD4+ T cells sorted from blood. These receptors were obtained from a human donor in good health. Each CDR3 is given with its conserved first and last residue. Fields, in order: J gene, V gene, clone size, D gene, CDR3 DNA, CDR3 protein. The D gene is left open where the match is weak. Part of the rows lack a size; the others show once, few, many or a class for expanded clones.

J: TRBJ2-7; V: TRBV29-1; size: NA; D: TRBD2; DNA: TGCAGCGTTGAGATCCCTGGACTAGCCTACGAGCAGTACTTC; CDR3: CSVEIPGLAYEQYF
J: TRBJ2-7; V: TRBV7-2; size: NA; D: NA; DNA: TGTGCCAGCAGCCCGACACGCGCTCCTTCGGAGCAGTACTTC; CDR3: CASSPTRAPSEQYF
J: TRBJ2-7; V: TRBV7-9; size: NA; D: TRBD2; DNA: TGTGCCAGCAGCCCTTTTTTGCAGCGGGAGGGCCATCGCGAGCAGTACTTC; CDR3: CASSPFLQREGHREQYF
J: TRBJ2-3; V: TRBV19; size: NA; D: TRBD1; DNA: TGTGCCAGTAGTATATTGGGACAGGGGGCCACAGATACGCAGTATTTT; CDR3: CASSILGQGATDTQYF
J: TRBJ1-1; V: TRBV7-9; size: NA; D: TRBD1; DNA: TGTGCCAGCAGGCGGGACAGGGTGAACACTGAAGCTTTCTTT; CDR3: CASRRDRVNTEAFF
J: TRBJ2-7; V: TRBV7-9; size: NA; D: TRBD1; DNA: TGTGCCAGCAGCAGACAGGGGACGTCCTACGAGCAGTACTTC; CDR3: CASSRQGTSYEQYF
J: TRBJ1-2; V: TRBV6-1; size: NA; D: TRBD1; DNA: TGTGCCAGCAGTGAGTCCTCAGGGACAGCTAACTATGGCTACACCTTC; CDR3: CASSESSGTANYGYTF
J: TRBJ2-1; V: TRBV9; size: once; D: NA; DNA: TGTGCCAGCAGCGTAGTCAGGAGCGGCAAAAGGGATGAGCAGTTCTTC; CDR3: CASSVVRSGKRDEQFF
J: TRBJ2-7; V: TRBV5-1; size: once; D: NA; DNA: TGCGCCAGCAGCTTGGCGACAGGTCGGGTACACGAGCAGTACTTC; CDR3: CASSLATGRVHEQYF
J: TRBJ2-3; V: TRBV9; size: NA; D: NA; DNA: TGTGCCAGCAACGCAGGGACTCGGAGGTATACGCAGTATTTT; CDR3: CASNAGTRRYTQYF
J: TRBJ2-2; V: TRBV19; size: NA; D: NA; DNA: TGTGCCAGTAGTATAGACCCCGGGGAGCTGTTTTTT; CDR3: CASSIDPGELFF
J: TRBJ2-1; V: TRBV28; size: NA; D: TRBD2; DNA: TGTGCCAGCAGTCGAAGCGGGAGCTCCTACAATGAGCAGTTCTTC; CDR3: CASSRSGSSYNEQFF
J: TRBJ1-1; V: TRBV9; size: NA; D: NA; DNA: TGTGCCAGCAGCAACGGAAACACTGAAGCTTTCTTT; CDR3: CASSNGNTEAFF
J: TRBJ1-2; V: TRBV5-8; size: NA; D: NA; DNA: TGTGCCAGCAGCTTCCGGGGAAGTGGCTACACCTTC; CDR3: CASSFRGSGYTF
J: TRBJ1-5; V: TRBV27; size: NA; D: NA; DNA: TGTGCCAGCAGTTTGGGGGGGGTTGGCAATCAGCCCCAGCATTTT; CDR3: CASSLGGVGNQPQHF
J: TRBJ2-4; V: TRBV6-1; size: NA; D: NA; DNA: TGTGCCAGCAGTGAACCGGCCAGGGCCAAAAACATTCAGTACTTC; CDR3: CASSEPARAKNIQYF
J: TRBJ1-2; V: TRBV2; size: NA; D: NA; DNA: TGTGCCAGCAGTGAACAGGGGAACTATGGCTACACCTTC; CDR3: CASSEQGNYGYTF
J: TRBJ2-5; V: TRBV18; size: once; D: NA; DNA: TGTGCCAGCTCACCGGGGGACGGCTTGATCCAAGAGACCCAGTACTTC; CDR3: CASSPGDGLIQETQYF
J: TRBJ2-3; V: TRBV29-1; size: NA; D: NA; DNA: TGCAGCGTACATGGGACGTCGAGAGATACGCAGTATTTT; CDR3: CSVHGTSRDTQYF
J: TRBJ2-5; V: TRBV27; size: NA; D: TRBD2; DNA: TGTGCCAGCAGCACGCTAGCGGGAGGTCAAGAGACCCAGTACTTC; CDR3: CASSTLAGGQETQYF
J: TRBJ2-7; V: TRBV30; size: NA; D: TRBD1; DNA: TGTGCCTGGAGTGTACAGGGGGTCTCCTACGAGCAGTACTTC; CDR3: CAWSVQGVSYEQYF
J: TRBJ2-5; V: TRBV7-9; size: NA; D: NA; DNA: TGTGCCAGCAGCTTAACACTAGTGTCTCAAGAGACCCAATACTTC; CDR3: CASSLTLVSQETQYF
J: TRBJ2-1; V: TRBV5-6; size: NA; D: TRBD2; DNA: TGTGCCAGCAGCCCAGGGGAACTAGCGGGATATCGTGAGCAGTTCTTC; CDR3: CASSPGELAGYREQFF
J: TRBJ1-4; V: TRBV19; size: NA; D: NA; DNA: TGTGCCAGTAGTATAAGCCGAAGGGGTACTAATGAAAAACTGTTTTTT; CDR3: CASSISRRGTNEKLFF
J: TRBJ2-1; V: TRBV12-5; size: NA; D: NA; DNA: TGTGCTAGCGCCGAGCCAGTTGACAATGAGCAGTTCTTC; CDR3: CASAEPVDNEQFF
J: TRBJ1-5; V: TRBV6-5; size: NA; D: NA; DNA: TGTGCCAGCAGTGGAACTACAGGGTATCAGCCCCAGCATTTT; CDR3: CASSGTTGYQPQHF
J: TRBJ1-4; V: TRBV11-3; size: NA; D: TRBD1; DNA: TGTGCCAGCAGCGCGACAGGGCTTACGGAACTGTTTTTT; CDR3: CASSATGLTELFF
J: TRBJ2-5; V: TRBV5-1; size: NA; D: NA; DNA: TGCGCCAGCAGCTTGGAGGGTCAAGAGACCCAGTACTTC; CDR3: CASSLEGQETQYF
J: TRBJ2-7; V: TRBV30; size: NA; D: TRBD1; DNA: TGTGCCTGTCCTTTCGACAGGGGAAGCTCCTACGAGCAGTACTTC; CDR3: CACPFDRGSSYEQYF
J: TRBJ2-2; V: TRBV6-4; size: NA; D: NA; DNA: TGTGCCAGCAGCCTACTGCCCGCGGGGGACAGCACCGGGGAGCTGTTTTTT; CDR3: CASSLLPAGDSTGELFF
J: TRBJ1-2; V: TRBV7-2; size: NA; D: NA; DNA: TGTGCCAGCAGCCCCCACTATGGCTACACCTTC; CDR3: CASSPHYGYTF
J: TRBJ1-3; V: TRBV28; size: NA; D: NA; DNA: TGTGCCAGCAGTCACCTACCAGGGCGTTCAGGTGGAAACACCATATATTTT; CDR3: CASSHLPGRSGGNTIYF
J: TRBJ2-7; V: TRBV19; size: NA; D: NA; DNA: TGTGCCAGTAGTCCCTACCCCAGCCCCTACGAGCAGTACTTC; CDR3: CASSPYPSPYEQYF
J: TRBJ2-1; V: TRBV30; size: NA; D: TRBD2; DNA: TGTGCCTGGGGGAGGGACCTCTACAATGAGCAGTTCTTC; CDR3: CAWGRDLYNEQFF
J: TRBJ2-5; V: TRBV9; size: NA; D: TRBD1; DNA: TGTGCCACCGGGACAGGGCGACAAGAGACCCAGTACTTC; CDR3: CATGTGRQETQYF
J: TRBJ2-3; V: TRBV14; size: NA; D: NA; DNA: TGTGCCAGCAGCCAAGATTGGCCTCGGGTGGATACGCAGTATTTT; CDR3: CASSQDWPRVDTQYF
J: TRBJ2-7; V: TRBV28; size: NA; D: NA; DNA: TGTGCCAGCAGTTCCCGGTTGGGGGGACGATACGAGCAGTACTTC; CDR3: CASSSRLGGRYEQYF
J: TRBJ2-5; V: TRBV7-7; size: NA; D: NA; DNA: TGTGCTAGCAGCCCCGGGCCCCTGGGGCAAGAGACCCAGTACTTC; CDR3: CASSPGPLGQETQYF
J: TRBJ2-2; V: TRBV7-2; size: once; D: TRBD1; DNA: TGTGCCGGCGCCAGGGACAGGGGGGAGACCGGGGAGCTGTTTTTT; CDR3: CAGARDRGETGELFF
J: TRBJ2-5; V: TRBV5-1; size: NA; D: TRBD2; DNA: TGCGCCAGCAGCTTGGAGGCTAGCGGGCTCCTGGCAGAGACCCAGTACTTC; CDR3: CASSLEASGLLAETQYF
J: TRBJ2-7; V: TRBV5-1; size: NA; D: TRBD1; DNA: TGCGCCAGCAGCTTGGCCGGGACAGAGACCTACGAGCAGTACTTC; CDR3: CASSLAGTETYEQYF
J: TRBJ1-1; V: TRBV5-8; size: once; D: NA; DNA: TGTGCCAGCAGCTTGATGGGCGCGAACACTGAAGCTTTCTTT; CDR3: CASSLMGANTEAFF